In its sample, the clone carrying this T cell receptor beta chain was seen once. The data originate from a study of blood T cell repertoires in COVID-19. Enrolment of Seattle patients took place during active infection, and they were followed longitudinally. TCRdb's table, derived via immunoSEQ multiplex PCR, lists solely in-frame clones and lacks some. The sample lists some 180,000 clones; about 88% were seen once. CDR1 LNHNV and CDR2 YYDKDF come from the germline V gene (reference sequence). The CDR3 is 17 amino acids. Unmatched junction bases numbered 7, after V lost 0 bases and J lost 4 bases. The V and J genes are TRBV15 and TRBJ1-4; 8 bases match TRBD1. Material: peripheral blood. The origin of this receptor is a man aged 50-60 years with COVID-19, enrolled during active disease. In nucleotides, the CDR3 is TGTGCCACCAGCAGAGATTCAGGGGGCTATGGTAATGAAAAACTGTTTTTT. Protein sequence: CATSRDSGGYGNEKLFF.